This T cell receptor (beta chain) appears in the sequencing data of a study of beta chain features in type 1 diabetes (dated by TCRdb to 2016 to 2018). With respect to the entire study: No differences in mean age, gender distribution, total cell number or subset yield were found between patients and healthy donors. In the study, TCRB repertoires of sorted circulating CD4+ T cell subsets from recently diagnosed type 1 diabetes patients were compared with those of matched healthy donors. Regulatory and stem cell-like memory subsets were isolated from only 8 patients and roughly eight healthy donors, whereas naive and central memory subsets came from all 30 or so donors. A total of some 100,000,000 sorted cells were examined across all samples, and a strong correlation was observed between cell number per subset and RNA yield.

According to the germline V gene, CDR1 reads MNHNS and CDR2 reads SASEGT. V is shortened by 2 bases, J by 6 bases, and the region joining them spans 14 bases. The CDR3 covers 14 residues, taking in both the cysteine and the phenylalanine. CDR3 DNA only is kept here, 42 bases in frame from base 1. Each donor gave one peripheral blood draw, averaging about 120 mL, which was collected into heparinised tubes. A BD FACSAria II was used to sort naive, central memory, regulatory and stem cell-like memory CD4+ T cells with a panel that included CD45RO, CCR7, CD25, CD127, CD95 and CD27. Purity was above 95% for every sorted population. PBMCs were isolated right away by Lymphoprep density gradient centrifugation and were stained directly, without culture. Samples were stained and sorted in pairs, with one healthy donor and one patient per experiment, so that batch effects were minimized. This clone was seen just once. The specificity of this receptor is unknown. Base qualities are not provided; no much larger clone lies one nucleotide away.

The entire amount of isolated RNA was reverse transcribed using the High Capacity cDNA Reverse Transcription Kit, so the sequenced TCRB transcripts were expressed ones. Naive, central memory and regulatory T cell samples underwent deep immunoSEQ sequencing, averaging roughly 3.3 million total reads per sample. Sorted cells were lysed in RLT buffer and RNA was extracted with DNase-treated RNeasy Micro or Mini kits, depending on cell number. Each cell subset was processed on its own to prevent cross-contamination, while patient and healthy donor samples were processed together. The immunoSEQ multiplex PCR was used to amplify TCRB sequences from cDNA, yielding 87-bp fragments that span the CDR3 region. Sequencing of the amplicons was performed on the Illumina HiSeq platform. The authors processed their data as follows. PCR bias was computationally corrected using synthetic template baselines, reads within Hamming distance 2 were collapsed, and singletons that could not be merged were discarded. Reads were aligned to IMGT to assign V, D and J genes, CDR3 length, and insertions or deletions at six rearrangement sites. Within each subset, clonotype counts were normalized to the number of sorted cells before true diversity and Gini coefficients were calculated with the tcR R package. The overlap coefficient, calculated on TCRB nucleotide sequences, was used to quantify repertoire sharing. TCRdb holds this immuneACCESS table with in-frame rearrangements only. Some clones are missing; in checked studies, unresolved V genes explain under half, and the rest has no known cause. Clone size and the V and J calls come from that table; the DNA yielded D and trimming. The sample table contains around 70,000 clones; only one count was recorded for about 50% of them. Around 0.72% of the sample is taken by the ten largest.

The investigation overall reported the following: A moderate but significant shortening of TCRB CDR3 length was observed in type 1 diabetes patients in all four CD4+ subsets. Shorter templates might have been favored by PCR, but patient and control samples were amplified and corrected together, so both groups would have been affected equally by any skew. Because cDNA was sequenced instead of genomic DNA, activated cells with high expression could be over-represented, although the groups did not differ in activation or CD3 levels. Patients with type 1 diabetes made fewer insertions and deleted more nucleotides at VDJ recombination sites, implying thymic rearrangement abnormalities. Naive, central memory and regulatory TCRB repertoires appeared to be more alike among patients than among healthy donors. Because small numbers of individuals were included in the HLA sub-analyses, any influence of HLA type on TCRB rearrangement was left unresolved.

This sequence was found in a man aged 25-45 years with type 1 diabetes. The sequence links TRBV6-1 to TRBJ2-7; a weak D assignment points to TRBD1 (6 bases agree). The sample was central memory CD4+ T cells from blood. The CDR3 protein is CASSETRDTREQYF. The DNA sequence is TGTGCCAGCAGTGAAACCCGGGACACTCGCGAGCAGTACTTC.